This TCR beta chain was found in a study of T-cell memory formation after mild COVID-19. Study-level information: TCR clusters were mostly confined to one donor each.

The CDR3 is 14 amino acids. Germline CDR1 and CDR2: LGHDT and YNNKEL (reference sequence). Between the trimmed V and J ends, which lost 4 bases and 0 bases, there was a span of 9 bases. TCRdb re-derived calls from the 5' RACE reads in MiXCR, one entry per CDR3 protein. The sample holds approximately 150,000 distinct CDR3 sequences, under 25% seen once. Study observations and caveats: CD8+ contracting clones occupied EMRA, while CD4+ ones occupied mainly CM and EM.

A remark on this clonotype: Antigen specificity is unknown.

The receptor was derived from an adult woman who had mild COVID-19 (a few samples of this study predate the infection). Cell type and time point are not known. Sequencing was carried out using PBMCs or a T cell subset sorted from them (not recorded which). The chain uses TRBV3-1 and TRBJ2-5; D possibly corresponds to TRBD1 (5 bases). CDR3 loop: CASSLRTYQETQYF. The DNA for the CDR3 is TGTGCCAGCAGCCTACGGACATACCAAGAGACCCAGTACTTC.